The clone carrying this T cell receptor (beta chain) has a count of ten or more. Its antigen is undetermined. This sample is part of a study of T-cell memory formation after mild COVID-19. Looking at the study overall: Across donors, TCR clusters were largely donor specific. General study findings and limits: Whereas later expanders leaned CD4+, clones contracting day 15 to 85 showed a balanced CD4/CD8 makeup.

CDR3 length: 12 amino acids. Trimming left V 6 bases short and J 8 bases short, with 13 bases between. Via MiXCR, TCRdb re-called the 5' RACE reads, giving one row per CDR3 protein. The sample records roughly 580,000 distinct CDR3 sequences, 18% being singletons. The rearrangement links TRBV12-3 or TRBV12-4 to TRBJ1-1; weak D call: TRBD1 (5 bases). The source is an adult woman who had mild COVID-19 (a few samples of this study predate the infection). Cell type and time point are not known. The sample was PBMCs or a T cell subset sorted from them (not recorded which). The CDR3 DNA reads TGTGCCAGCAGACCCGGACAACGGGAAGCTTTCTTT. Its protein is CASRPGQREAFF.